This T cell receptor (beta chain) was captured by sequencing in a study of T cells in Graves' hyperthyroidism and ophthalmopathy. Regarding the study as a whole: For ophthalmopathy, model prediction preceded onset by a median about 6.4 months.

Researchers amplified the TCR beta CDR3 regions from RNA transcripts. First-round RT-PCR with HTBI primers amplified the TCR CDR3 region. TCRdb recomputed calls from the multiplex PCR reads with MiXCR, one row per CDR3 protein. The table records approximately 640,000 distinct CDR3 sequences, 16% of them present only once. A note on this clonotype: Its antigen is still unknown.

With 8 bases removed from V and 3 bases from J, the gap between germline ends came to 13 bases. The germline CDR1 and CDR2 sequences are SNHLY and FYNNEI. This CDR3 is built from 14 residues. Source material: blood. The sequence was collected from a woman aged 25 to 39 with Graves' hyperthyroidism. V and J are TRBV2 and TRBJ2-2, with D perhaps matching TRBD1 (6 bases). CDR3 amino acids: CASGLQGYTGELFF. CDR3 DNA: TGTGCCAGCGGGCTTCAGGGGTACACCGGGGAGCTGTTTTTT.